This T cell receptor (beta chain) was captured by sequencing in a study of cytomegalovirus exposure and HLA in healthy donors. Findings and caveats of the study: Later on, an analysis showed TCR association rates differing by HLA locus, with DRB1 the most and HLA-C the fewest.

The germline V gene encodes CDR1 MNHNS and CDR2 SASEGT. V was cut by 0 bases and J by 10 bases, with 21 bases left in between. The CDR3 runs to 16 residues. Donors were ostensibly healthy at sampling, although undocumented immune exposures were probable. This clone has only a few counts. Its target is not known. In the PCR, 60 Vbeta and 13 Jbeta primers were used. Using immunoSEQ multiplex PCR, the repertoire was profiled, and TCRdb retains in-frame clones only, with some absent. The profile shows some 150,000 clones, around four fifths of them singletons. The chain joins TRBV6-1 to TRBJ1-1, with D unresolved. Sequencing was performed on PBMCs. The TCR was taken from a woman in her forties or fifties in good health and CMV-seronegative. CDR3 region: CASSEALRERGSGAFF. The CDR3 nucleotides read TGTGCCAGCAGTGAAGCGCTCAGAGAACGGGGTTCTGGAGCTTTCTTT.